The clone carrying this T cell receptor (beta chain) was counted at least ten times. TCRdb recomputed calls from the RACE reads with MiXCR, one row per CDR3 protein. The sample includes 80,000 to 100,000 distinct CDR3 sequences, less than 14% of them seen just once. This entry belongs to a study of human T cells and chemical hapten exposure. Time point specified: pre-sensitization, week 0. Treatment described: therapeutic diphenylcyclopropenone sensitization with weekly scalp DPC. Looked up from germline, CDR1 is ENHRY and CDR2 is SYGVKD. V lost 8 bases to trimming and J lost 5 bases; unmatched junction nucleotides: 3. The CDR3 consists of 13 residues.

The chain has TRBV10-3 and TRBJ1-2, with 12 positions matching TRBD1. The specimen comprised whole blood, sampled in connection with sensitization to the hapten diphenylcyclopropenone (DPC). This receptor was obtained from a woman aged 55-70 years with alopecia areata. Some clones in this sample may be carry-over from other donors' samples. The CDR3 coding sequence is TGTGCCATCTCGGGACAGGGGGCATATGGCTACACCTTC. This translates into CAISGQGAYGYTF.